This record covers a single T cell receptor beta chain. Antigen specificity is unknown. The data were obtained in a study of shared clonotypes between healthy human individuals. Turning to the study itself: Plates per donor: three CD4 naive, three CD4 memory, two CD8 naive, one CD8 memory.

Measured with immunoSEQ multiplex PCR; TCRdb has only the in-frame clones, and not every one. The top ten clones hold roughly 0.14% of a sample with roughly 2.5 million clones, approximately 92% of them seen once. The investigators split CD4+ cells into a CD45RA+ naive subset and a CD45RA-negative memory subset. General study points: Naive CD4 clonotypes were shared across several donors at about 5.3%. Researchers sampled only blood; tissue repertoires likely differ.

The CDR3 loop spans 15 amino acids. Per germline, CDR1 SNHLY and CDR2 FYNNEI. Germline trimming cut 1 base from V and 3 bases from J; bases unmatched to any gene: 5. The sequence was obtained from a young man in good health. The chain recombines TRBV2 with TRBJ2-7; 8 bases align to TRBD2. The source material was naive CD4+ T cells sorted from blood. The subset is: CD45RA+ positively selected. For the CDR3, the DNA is TGTGCCAGCAGTGAAGGTGTTAGCGGGGACTACGAGCAGTACTTC. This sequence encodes CASSEGVSGDYEQYF.